The 22 T cell receptor beta chains presented below share a single source sample, sequenced in a study of T cells in localized non-small cell lung cancer. This table comes from immunoSEQ multiplex PCR, and its TCRdb copy is limited to in-frame clones, with some not included. The sample carries around 2,700 clones, 25% recorded once. This sample comprised lung tumor tissue, obtained before any cancer treatment. The receptor source for this set is a male donor at least 60 years old with stage I lung adenocarcinoma.

This clone appeared a single time. V and J are TRBV23-1 and TRBJ2-1; D is perhaps TRBD1 (6 bases). TRBV23-1 is an ORF; its function is uncertain. The CDR3 runs 16 residues. V was shortened by 4 bases and J by 3 bases, with 16 bases between the two germline ends. The CDR3, as DNA: TGCGCCAGCAGTCCAGAATGGGGGCCCTACTACAATGAGCAGTTCTTC. It codes for CASSPEWGPYYNEQFF.

In its sample, this clone is medium-sized. The chain carries TRBV6-7 and TRBJ1-1; no clear D. TRBV6-7 is marked as an open reading frame, function uncertain. Deletions cut 5 bases from V and 5 bases from J, with 15 bases between. This CDR3 is built from 14 residues. The CDR3 DNA follows: TGTGCCAGCAGTGGAGCCGGAGAAGGGACTGAAGCTTTCTTT. Translation: CASSGAGEGTEAFF.

This clone was seen once. J is TRBJ2-7 and V is TRBV19; D call uncertain. The germline CDR1 and CDR2 sequences are LNHDA and SQIVND (reference sequence). The V and J ends lost 5 bases and 4 bases respectively, with 6 bases between them. The CDR3 covers 11 residues. The CDR3 loop reads CASSSRYEQYF. The CDR3 nucleotides are TGTGCCAGTAGTTCCAGATACGAGCAGTACTTC.

The sample holds one count of this clone. This rearrangement joins TRBV5-1 to TRBJ2-7, with 11 bases identical to TRBD2. V gave up 4 bases and J gave up 4 bases; unmatched junction bases: 4. CDR1 SGHRS and CDR2 YFSETQ come from the germline V gene. The CDR3 totals 14 residues. The CDR3 nucleotides are TGCGCCAGCAGCCAACCTAGCGGGGGGTACGAGCAGTACTTC. This codes for CASSQPSGGYEQYF.

This clone has a handful of counts. CDR3 sequence (DNA): TGTGCCACCAGCAGGACGGACAGTAGCGAAAAACTGTTTTTT. Protein product: CATSRTDSSEKLFF. The V and J genes are TRBV15 and TRBJ1-4; D is possibly TRBD1 (6 bases). The CDR3 is 14 residues long. CDR1 and CDR2 from the germline V gene are LNHNV and YYDKDF (reference sequence). V lost 3 bases, J lost 8 bases, and 13 bases lay in between.

The genes are TRBV11-3 and TRBJ2-7, with D uncertain. Trimming removed 1 base from V and 2 bases from J, with 9 bases in between. Germline CDR1 SGHNT, CDR2 YENEEA. CDR3 length equals 14 residues. The CDR3 DNA reads TGTGCCAGCAGCTTAGTAGGGTCTCCCTACGAGCAGTACTTC. Amino acid sequence: CASSLVGSPYEQYF.

The CDR3 region is CSVEYSGETQYF. The CDR3 DNA reads TGCAGCGTTGAATATAGCGGCGAGACCCAGTACTTC. The V and J genes are TRBV29-1 and TRBJ2-5; TRBD2 is a possible D gene (6 bases). The germline V and J ends were trimmed by 2 bases and 5 bases, with 9 bases remaining between them. Germline V lookup: CDR1 SQVTM, CDR2 ANQGSEA. The CDR3 totals 12 residues.

This clone is labeled large. The rearrangement joins TRBV19 to TRBJ2-7; D unclear. Germline V gene lookup returns CDR1 LNHDA and CDR2 SQIVND (reference sequence). The length of the CDR3 is 14 residues. Between the trimmed V and J ends, which lost 5 bases and 3 bases, there was a span of 14 bases. DNA of the CDR3: TGTGCCAGTAGTGCAACCGGGCCGAACTACGAGCAGTACTTC. It is translated as CASSATGPNYEQYF. The full variable domain, with the rest looked up from reference TRBV19 and TRBJ2-7, is DGGITQSPKYLFRKEGQNVTLSCEQNLNHDAMYWYRQDPGQGLRLIYYSQIVNDFQKGDIAEGYSVSREKKESFPLTVTSAQKNPTAFYLCASSATGPNYEQYFGPGTRLTVT.

This clone was seen more than once but under ten times. J is TRBJ2-3 and V is TRBV7-5; TRBD2 was called by the table and not checked on the DNA. TRBV7-5 is recorded as a pseudogene. CDR3 length equals 16 residues. The CDR3 DNA reads as TGTGCCAGCAGCATTCAAGCGGGGGGCGCGACAGATACGCAGTATTTT. Its protein product is CASSIQAGGATDTQYF.

On this clone itself: Germline is not matched at one junction end, which may reflect a read error. The gene calls are TRBV11-3 and TRBJ2-5, with TRBD1 matching 7 bases. Germline CDR1 reads SGHNT; CDR2 reads YENEEA. The CDR3 has 17 residues. The CDR3 region is CASSLGIPGGRQETQYF. CDR3 nucleotide sequence: TGTGCTAGCAGCTTAGGGATTCCAGGGGGTAGGCAAGAGACCCAGTACTTC.

V usage is TRBV28 and J usage is TRBJ1-1, with D maybe TRBD1 (5 bases). The germline V gene has CDR1 MDHEN and CDR2 SYDVKM. V was trimmed by 5 bases and J by 4 bases, leaving 14 bases between them. This CDR3 region has 14 residues. CDR3: CASSTTGRGTEAFF. CDR3 bases: TGTGCCAGCAGTACAACAGGTAGGGGCACTGAAGCTTTCTTT.

The chain joins TRBV19 to TRBJ1-1, with a weak D call TRBD1 (6 bases). The CDR3 runs to 12 residues. The germline V gene encodes CDR1 LNHDA and CDR2 SQIVND (reference sequence). V lost 9 bases, J lost 0 bases, and 8 bases lay in between. The CDR3 coding sequence is TGTGCCAGCAGGGACATGAACACTGAAGCTTTCTTT. It specifies CASRDMNTEAFF. Using reference TRBV19 and TRBJ1-1 for the parts outside the CDR3, the full variable domain is DGGITQSPKYLFRKEGQNVTLSCEQNLNHDAMYWYRQDPGQGLRLIYYSQIVNDFQKGDIAEGYSVSREKKESFPLTVTSAQKNPTAFYLCASRDMNTEAFFGQGTRLTVV.

The table lists this clone with a few counts. The chain joins TRBV28 to TRBJ1-2; D is uncertain. The CDR3 has 15 amino acids. The V end lost 7 bases, the J end lost 5 bases, and 20 bases lay between the germline ends. Germline V lookup: CDR1 MDHEN, CDR2 SYDVKM. The CDR3 DNA is TGTGCCAGCACAAGATTAGGGCTCCGTCATTATGGCTACACCTTC. Residues: CASTRLGLRHYGYTF.

DNA for the CDR3: TGTGCCAGCAGCCCGGACAGGGGACGGTCAGATACGCAGTATTTT. Residues: CASSPDRGRSDTQYF. V and J are TRBV11-3 and TRBJ2-3; 9 nucleotides line up with TRBD1. The CDR3 length is 15 residues. Germline V gives CDR1 SGHNT, CDR2 YENEEA. Trimming took 5 bases from V and 4 from J; bases not matched to a gene: 7.

V gene TRBV18 combines with J gene TRBJ1-3; 7 bases are a match to TRBD1. Germline-derived CDR1 and CDR2 are KGHSH and LQKENI. The trim removed 5 bases at V and 0 bases at J, leaving 4 bases unmatched. The CDR3 extends over 15 amino acids. The DNA for the CDR3 is TGTGCCAGCTCATTCGGGACAGACTCTGGAAACACCATATATTTT. Protein sequence: CASSFGTDSGNTIYF. Supplemented by reference TRBV18 and TRBJ1-3, the full variable domain reads NAGVMQNPRHLVRRRGQEARLRCSPMKGHSHVYWYRQLPEEGLKFMVYLQKENIIDESGMPKERFSAEFPKEGPSILRIQQVVRGDSAAYFCASSFGTDSGNTIYFGEGSWLTVV.

This chain joins TRBV19 and TRBJ2-3; D is ambiguous. The V gene lost 1 base and the J gene lost 0 bases, with 5 bases spanning the gap. CDR1 is LNHDA and CDR2 is SQIVND in the germline V gene (reference sequence). This CDR3 region has 14 residues. The CDR3 here is CASSIGPSTDTQYF. The CDR3 region has the DNA TGTGCCAGTAGTATAGGCCCTAGCACAGATACGCAGTATTTT. The full variable domain, its missing parts supplied by reference TRBV19 and TRBJ2-3, is DGGITQSPKYLFRKEGQNVTLSCEQNLNHDAMYWYRQDPGQGLRLIYYSQIVNDFQKGDIAEGYSVSREKKESFPLTVTSAQKNPTAFYLCASSIGPSTDTQYFGPGTRLTVL.

The chain recombines TRBV11-3 with TRBJ1-3, with D perhaps TRBD1 (5 bases). The length of the CDR3 is 17 residues. V was shortened by 1 base and J by 2 bases, with 15 bases between the two germline ends. CDR1 is SGHNT, CDR2 YENEEA, per germline. CDR3 sequence: CASSLVGRQGAGNTIYF. The CDR3 bases are TGTGCCAGCAGCTTAGTTGGAAGGCAGGGTGCTGGAAACACCATATATTTT.

The table lists this clone with a few counts. The rearrangement links TRBV2 to TRBJ1-4; D is unresolved. The V gene lost 5 bases and the J gene lost 4 bases, with 14 bases spanning the gap. The CDR3 runs to 15 residues. CDR1 and CDR2 (germline): SNHLY, FYNNEI. The CDR3 loop is CASSSDRNLNEKLFF. The CDR3 DNA sequence: TGTGCCAGCAGTTCCGACCGCAACCTTAATGAAAAACTGTTTTTT.

The chain recombines TRBV11-3 with TRBJ1-4; D is unresolved. CDR1 SGHNT and CDR2 YENEEA come from the germline V gene. V was trimmed by 5 bases and J by 8 bases, leaving 18 bases between them. The CDR3 is made up of 15 amino acids. The CDR3 region has the DNA TGTGCCAGCAGCCAAAACTCCGGAGGTGGGGAAAAACTGTTTTTT. As protein: CASSQNSGGGEKLFF.

The chain employs TRBV9 and TRBJ2-1; TRBD2 aligns across 11 bases. Germline trimming cut 2 bases from V and 5 bases from J; bases unmatched to any gene: 6. The CDR3 has 16 amino acids. Germline V gives CDR1 SGDLS, CDR2 YYNGEE. CDR3 DNA sequence: TGTGCCAGCAGCGTGGAACCGGGACTAGCGGACAATGAGCAGTTCTTC. Encoded protein: CASSVEPGLADNEQFF.

The gene calls are TRBV14 and TRBJ2-4; possible D gene TRBD1, 6 bases. Trimming stripped 5 bases from V and 2 bases from J, with 16 bases between. The CDR3 length is 16 residues. From germline, CDR1 is SGHDN and CDR2 FVKESK. This CDR3 reads CASSAQPRGTKNIQYF. The CDR3 DNA is TGTGCCAGCAGCGCTCAGCCTAGGGGGACCAAAAACATTCAGTACTTC. Filled out from reference TRBV14 and TRBJ2-4, the complete variable domain reads EAGVTQFPSHSVIEKGQTVTLRCDPISGHDNLYWYRRVMGKEIKFLLHFVKESKQDESGMPNNRFLAERTGGTYSTLKVQPAELEDSGVYFCASSAQPRGTKNIQYFGAGTRLSVL.

This clone was counted a few times. The rearrangement joins TRBV6-8 to TRBJ1-1, with no clear D. From germline, CDR1 is MNHGY and CDR2 SAAAGT. The CDR3 has 13 residues. V was cut by 6 bases and J by 4 bases, with 12 bases left in between. CDR3 DNA sequence: TGTGCCAGCAGCGCCGACTTGGGCACTGAAGCTTTCTTT. It specifies CASSADLGTEAFF.